The clone carrying this TCR beta chain was detected ten times or more. The record originates from a study of molecular identifiers for immune sequencing clone quantification. Investigators produced naive CD8 libraries from around 20,000 to 1,000,000 sorted cells, drawing on 10%, 30% or 50% RNA. Trimming removed 5 bases at V and 9 bases at J, with 14 bases between. The length of the CDR3 is 13 residues. Germline V gene lookup returns CDR1 MNHEY and CDR2 SMNVEV (reference sequence). MiXCR, applied by TCRdb to the PCR reads, yields one record per CDR3 protein. This sample has 85,000 to 95,000 distinct CDR3 sequences; roughly 19% occur once, and the top ten carry about 0.85%.

The sample taken for sequencing was naive CD8+ T cells from blood, with Jurkat cell RNA spiked in. Subset described: FACS-sorted CD8+CD4-CCR7+CD45RA+ naive T cells. The J gene is TRBJ2-1, the V gene TRBV27; no reliable D call. The source of this sequence is a human donor in good health. Some libraries in this study had Jurkat cell RNA spiked in. CDR3 protein: CASSPTRPVEQFF. CDR3 DNA: TGTGCCAGCAGTCCGACCCGCCCCGTTGAGCAGTTCTTC.